Listed below are T cell receptor beta chains from one sample, sequenced in a study of Graves' ophthalmopathy and Graves' hyperthyroidism. TCRdb reprocessed the multiplex PCR reads via MiXCR and lists one record per CDR3 protein. Among roughly 230,000 distinct CDR3 sequences listed, about a fifth were seen once. The specimen was peripheral blood. The receptors were gathered from a woman aged 50 to 60 with Graves' ophthalmopathy. The CDR3 runs from the conserved cysteine through the conserved F or W. D genes are given only for firm matches. Size values are once, few and many counts, or a class for expanded clones, and some rows have none.

TRBJ1-6 many TRBV25-1 NA CASSEQVGAVNSPLHF TGTGCCAGCAGTGAACAGGTCGGGGCTGTTAATTCACCCCTCCACTTT
TRBJ2-6 NA TRBV5-1 NA CASSSSVRGAKEGNVLTF TGCGCCAGCAGCTCCTCCGTAAGGGGGGCTAAAGAGGGCAACGTCCTGACTTTC
TRBJ2-7 many TRBV19 TRBD2 CASSTAGGPYEQYF TGTGCCAGTAGTACAGCGGGAGGGCCCTACGAGCAGTACTTC
TRBJ2-6 NA TRBV30 NA CAWTFGANVLSF TGTGCCTGGACTTTTGGGGCCAACGTCCTGAGTTTC
TRBJ2-7 many TRBV11-2 TRBD2 CASSLGGSKHEQYF TGTGCCAGCAGCTTAGGCGGGAGCAAACACGAGCAGTACTTC
TRBJ1-2 many TRBV10-2 TRBD1 CASRAQGQGASSNGYTF TGCGCCAGCAGAGCCCAAGGACAGGGGGCCTCGAGTAATGGCTACACCTTC
TRBJ2-7 many TRBV20-1 NA CSARAGQRMEQYF TGCAGTGCTAGAGCCGGCCAGCGGATGGAGCAGTACTTC
TRBJ1-3 NA TRBV18 NA CASSPDGNSGNTIYF TGTGCCAGCTCGCCCGACGGAAACTCTGGAAACACCATATATTTT
TRBJ1-2 many TRBV20-1 TRBD1 CSARDERTGALPGYGYTF TGCAGTGCTAGAGATGAAAGGACAGGAGCCTTACCTGGCTATGGCTACACCTTC
TRBJ2-7 many TRBV28 NA CASSFAEAYEQYF TGTGCCAGCAGTTTTGCGGAAGCCTACGAGCAGTACTTC
TRBJ2-7 many TRBV9 NA CASSDGPERYEQYF TGTGCCAGCAGCGATGGGCCCGAGAGGTACGAGCAGTACTTC
TRBJ1-2 many TRBV9 NA CASSVAFDRGGYTF TGTGCCAGCAGCGTAGCGTTCGATCGTGGTGGCTACACCTTC
TRBJ2-7 many TRBV30 NA CAWKGLYEQYF TGTGCCTGGAAAGGGCTCTACGAGCAGTACTTC
TRBJ2-7 many TRBV29-1 TRBD2 CSVGGGESYEQYF TGCAGCGTTGGGGGGGGAGAAAGCTACGAGCAGTACTTC
TRBJ2-5 NA TRBV6-5 TRBD2 CASSYQTSGSLKTQYF TGTGCCAGCAGTTACCAGACTAGCGGGAGTTTGAAGACCCAGTACTTC
TRBJ2-5 NA TRBV6-2/TRBV6-3 NA CASSTGRAMETQYF TGTGCCAGTAGTACCGGACGGGCAATGGAGACCCAGTACTTC
TRBJ2-2 NA TRBV6-5 TRBD2 CASSYFPGTSLTGELFF TGTGCCAGCAGTTACTTTCCCGGGACTAGCCTGACCGGGGAGCTGTTTTTT
TRBJ1-6 many TRBV20-1 NA CSAIAATGTSNSPLHF TGCAGTGCCATTGCGGCCACCGGGACATCTAATTCACCCCTCCACTTT
TRBJ1-1 NA TRBV20-1 NA CSARGGGRHTEAFF TGCAGTGCTAGAGGTGGAGGGAGGCACACTGAAGCTTTCTTT
TRBJ2-2 NA TRBV29-1 NA CSVDPGLATGELFF TGCAGCGTTGACCCGGGGCTTGCCACCGGGGAGCTGTTTTTT
TRBJ1-5 many TRBV19 NA CASSSSGNQPQHF TGTGCCAGTAGCTCCTCTGGCAATCAGCCCCAGCATTTT
TRBJ2-7 many TRBV29-1 NA CSVELAFSYEQYF TGCAGCGTTGAACTGGCTTTCTCCTACGAGCAGTACTTC
TRBJ2-7 many TRBV7-9 NA CASSLVGANPYEQYF TGTGCCAGCAGCTTAGTGGGGGCTAACCCCTACGAGCAGTACTTC
TRBJ2-5 many TRBV18 TRBD1 CASSPPQGQGQETQYF TGTGCCAGCTCACCACCCCAGGGACAGGGTCAAGAGACCCAGTACTTC
TRBJ1-5 many TRBV28 NA CASSTLKAAVITQHF TGTGCCAGCAGTACCCTTAAGGCAGCCGTCATAACCCAGCATTTT
TRBJ1-5 many TRBV6-2/TRBV6-3 NA CASSFSRANQPQHF TGTGCCAGCAGTTTTAGTAGGGCCAATCAGCCCCAGCATTTT
TRBJ1-2 many TRBV5-1 NA CASSLREAGYGYTF TGCGCCAGCAGCTTGCGGGAGGCAGGGTATGGCTACACCTTC